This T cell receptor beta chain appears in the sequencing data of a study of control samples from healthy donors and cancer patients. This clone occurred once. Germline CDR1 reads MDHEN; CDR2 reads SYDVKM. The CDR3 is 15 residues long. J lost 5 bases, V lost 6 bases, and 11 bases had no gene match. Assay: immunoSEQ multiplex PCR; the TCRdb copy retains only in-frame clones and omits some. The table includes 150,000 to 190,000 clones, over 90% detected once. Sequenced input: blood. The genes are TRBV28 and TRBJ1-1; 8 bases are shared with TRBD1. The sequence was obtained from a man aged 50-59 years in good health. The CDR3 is CASRPRGQGGTEAFF. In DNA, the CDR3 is TGTGCCAGCAGACCCCGAGGACAGGGTGGAACTGAAGCTTTCTTT.